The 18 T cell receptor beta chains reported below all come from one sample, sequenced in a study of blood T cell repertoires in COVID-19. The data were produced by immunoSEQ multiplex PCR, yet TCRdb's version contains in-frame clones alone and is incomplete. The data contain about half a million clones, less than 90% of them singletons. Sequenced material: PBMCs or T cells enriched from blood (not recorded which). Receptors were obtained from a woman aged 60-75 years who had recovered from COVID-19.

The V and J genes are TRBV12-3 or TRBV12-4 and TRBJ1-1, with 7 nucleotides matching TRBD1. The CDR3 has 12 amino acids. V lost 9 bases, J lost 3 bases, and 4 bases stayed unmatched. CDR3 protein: CASSRGHTEAFF. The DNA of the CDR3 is TGTGCCAGTTCGAGGGGGCACACTGAAGCTTTCTTT.

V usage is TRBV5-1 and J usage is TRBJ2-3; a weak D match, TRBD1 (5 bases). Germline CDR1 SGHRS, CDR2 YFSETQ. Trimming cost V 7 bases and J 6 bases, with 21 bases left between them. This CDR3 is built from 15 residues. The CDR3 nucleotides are TGCGCCAGCCATTCGCCCGCGCAGGGTTGGGATACGCAGTATTTT. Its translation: CASHSPAQGWDTQYF.

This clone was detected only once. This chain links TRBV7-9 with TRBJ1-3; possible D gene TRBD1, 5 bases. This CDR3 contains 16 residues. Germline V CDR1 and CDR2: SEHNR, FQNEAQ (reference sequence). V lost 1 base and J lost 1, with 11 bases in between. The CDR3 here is CASSLGGQGSGNTIYF. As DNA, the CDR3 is TGTGCCAGCAGCTTAGGTGGGCAGGGTTCTGGAAACACCATATATTTT.

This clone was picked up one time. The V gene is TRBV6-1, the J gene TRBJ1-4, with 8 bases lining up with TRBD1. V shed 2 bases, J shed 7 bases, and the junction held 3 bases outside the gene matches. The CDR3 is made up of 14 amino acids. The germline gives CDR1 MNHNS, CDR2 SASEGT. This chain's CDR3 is CASSETGGAEKLFF. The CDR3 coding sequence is TGTGCCAGCAGTGAAACAGGGGGAGCTGAAAAACTGTTTTTT.

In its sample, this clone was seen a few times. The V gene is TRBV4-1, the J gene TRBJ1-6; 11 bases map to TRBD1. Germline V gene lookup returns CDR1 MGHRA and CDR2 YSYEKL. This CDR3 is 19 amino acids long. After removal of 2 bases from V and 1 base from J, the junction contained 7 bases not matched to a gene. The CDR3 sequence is CASSQQDRGLFSYNSPLHF. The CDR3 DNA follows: TGCGCCAGCAGCCAACAGGACAGGGGGCTTTTTTCCTATAATTCACCCCTCCACTTT.

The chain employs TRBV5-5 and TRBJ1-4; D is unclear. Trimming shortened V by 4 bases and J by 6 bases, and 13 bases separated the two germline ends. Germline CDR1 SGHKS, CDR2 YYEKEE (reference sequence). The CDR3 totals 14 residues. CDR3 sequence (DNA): TGTGCCAGCAGCACCCCGGGGTCGGATGAAAAACTGTTTTTT. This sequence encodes CASSTPGSDEKLFF.

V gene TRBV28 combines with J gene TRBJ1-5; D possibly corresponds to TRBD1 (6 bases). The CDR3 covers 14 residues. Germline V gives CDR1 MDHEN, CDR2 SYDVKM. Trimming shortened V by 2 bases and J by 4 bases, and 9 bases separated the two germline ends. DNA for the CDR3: TGTGCCAGCAGTTTAACGGGACATAATCAGCCCCAGCATTTT. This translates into CASSLTGHNQPQHF.

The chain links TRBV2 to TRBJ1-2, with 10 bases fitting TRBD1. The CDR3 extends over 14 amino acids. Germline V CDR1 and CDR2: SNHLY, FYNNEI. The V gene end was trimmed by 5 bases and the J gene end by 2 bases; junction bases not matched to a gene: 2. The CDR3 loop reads CASSWDRGNYGYTF. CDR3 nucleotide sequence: TGTGCCAGCAGTTGGGACAGGGGAAACTATGGCTACACCTTC.

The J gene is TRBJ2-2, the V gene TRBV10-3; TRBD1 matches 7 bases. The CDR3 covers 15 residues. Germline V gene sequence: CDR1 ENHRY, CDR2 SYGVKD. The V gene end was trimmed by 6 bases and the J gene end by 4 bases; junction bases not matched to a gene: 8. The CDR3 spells CAIRPWDRTTGELFF. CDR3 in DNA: TGTGCCATCAGACCTTGGGACAGAACCACCGGGGAGCTGTTTTTT.

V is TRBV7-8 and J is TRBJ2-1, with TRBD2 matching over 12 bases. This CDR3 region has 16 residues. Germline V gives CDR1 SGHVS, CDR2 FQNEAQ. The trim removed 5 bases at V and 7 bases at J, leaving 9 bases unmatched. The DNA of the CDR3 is TGTGCCAGCAGCCGGTGGGCTAGCGGGGGGGCGAATGAGCAGTTCTTC. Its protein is CASSRWASGGANEQFF.

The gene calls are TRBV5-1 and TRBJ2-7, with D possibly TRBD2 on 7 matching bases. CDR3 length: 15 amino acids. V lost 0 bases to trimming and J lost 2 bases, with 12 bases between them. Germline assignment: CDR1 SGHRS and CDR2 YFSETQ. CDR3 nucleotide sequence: TGCGCCAGCAGCTTGGTGGGGGGGGCCCCCTACGAGCAGTACTTC. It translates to CASSLVGGAPYEQYF.

The CDR3: CASSPTSGGDTQYF. For the CDR3, the DNA is TGTGCCAGCTCACCGACTAGCGGGGGAGATACGCAGTATTTT. V gene TRBV18 combines with J gene TRBJ2-3; TRBD2 aligns across 12 bases. The germline gives CDR1 KGHSH, CDR2 LQKENI. The CDR3 totals 14 residues. V dropped 3 bases and J dropped 5; count of bases not matched to a gene: 0.

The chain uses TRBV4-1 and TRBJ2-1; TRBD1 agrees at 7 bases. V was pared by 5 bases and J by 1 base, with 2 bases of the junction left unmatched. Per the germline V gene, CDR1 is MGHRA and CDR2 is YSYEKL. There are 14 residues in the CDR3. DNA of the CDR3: TGCGCCAGCAGCTCGGGACAGTCCTACAATGAGCAGTTCTTC. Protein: CASSSGQSYNEQFF.

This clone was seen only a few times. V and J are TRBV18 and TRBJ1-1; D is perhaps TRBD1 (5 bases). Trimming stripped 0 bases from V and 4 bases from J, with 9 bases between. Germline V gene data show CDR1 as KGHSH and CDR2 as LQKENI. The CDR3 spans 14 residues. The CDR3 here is CASSPPARVTEAFF. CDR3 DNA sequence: TGTGCCAGCTCACCACCGGCCAGGGTCACTGAAGCTTTCTTT.

This chain's CDR3 is CASNNRANYGYTF. In DNA form, the CDR3 reads TGTGCCAGCAACAACCGGGCTAACTATGGCTACACCTTC. This chain links TRBV3-1 (or the pseudogene TRBV3-2) with TRBJ1-2; D is unresolved. The CDR3 loop spans 13 amino acids. The germline CDR1 and CDR2 sequences are LGHDT and YNNKEL (reference sequence). V shed 7 bases and J shed 0 bases, with 9 bases lying between them.

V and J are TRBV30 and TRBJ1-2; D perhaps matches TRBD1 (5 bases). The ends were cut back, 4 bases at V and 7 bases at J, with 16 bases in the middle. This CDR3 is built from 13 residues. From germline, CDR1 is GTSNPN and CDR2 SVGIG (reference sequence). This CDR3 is CAWNNQGLGGYTF. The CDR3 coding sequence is TGTGCCTGGAATAACCAGGGATTAGGTGGCTACACCTTC.

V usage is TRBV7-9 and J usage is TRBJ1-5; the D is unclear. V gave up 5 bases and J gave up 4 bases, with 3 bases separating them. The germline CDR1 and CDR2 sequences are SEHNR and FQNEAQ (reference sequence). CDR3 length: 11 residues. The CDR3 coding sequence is TGTGCCAGCAGCCCTAATCAGCCCCAGCATTTT. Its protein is CASSPNQPQHF.

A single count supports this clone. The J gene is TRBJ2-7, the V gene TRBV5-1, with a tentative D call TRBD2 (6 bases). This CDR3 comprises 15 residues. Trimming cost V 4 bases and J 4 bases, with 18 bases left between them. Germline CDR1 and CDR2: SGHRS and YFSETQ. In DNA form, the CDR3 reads TGCGCCAGCAGCCGACCCGGGAGCGGGCTTTACGAGCAGTACTTC. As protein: CASSRPGSGLYEQYF.